This T cell receptor (beta chain) was found in a study of OX40 agonist ivuxolimab in advanced cancers. This clone showed up just a few times. Data came from immunoSEQ multiplex PCR; TCRdb stores just in-frame clones and leaves some out. Of about 83,000 clones in the sample, about 90% were seen once. The length of the CDR3 is 13 residues. Trimming left V 6 bases short and J 2 bases short, with 11 bases between. The germline CDR1 and CDR2 sequences are WNHNN and SYGVQD (reference sequence). This TCR derives from an adult with an advanced solid tumor such as melanoma, head and neck, liver or kidney cancer. Material: CD4+ or CD8+ T cells sorted from blood, obtained in a trial of the OX40 agonist ivuxolimab. The chain joins TRBV10-1 to TRBJ2-7, with D hard to call. The CDR3 region is CASRGDVTYEQYF. The CDR3 region has the DNA TGCGCCAGCAGAGGAGACGTTACCTACGAGCAGTACTTC.